Listed below are T cell receptor beta chains from one sample, sequenced in a study of T cell changes during pregnancy in multiple sclerosis. The table came from immunoSEQ multiplex PCR; TCRdb's copy has only in-frame clones and leaves some out. Counted here are 55,000 to 65,000 clones, nearly 95% occurring once; the ten biggest clones make up 0.85%. The specimen comprised peripheral blood, sampled in the first trimester of pregnancy. These receptors were obtained from a female donor with multiple sclerosis, enrolled in a pregnancy study. CDR3s include the opening cysteine and the closing phenylalanine or tryptophan. A row's size may be missing; if present it is once, few, many or a size class.

TRBV27	once	TRBJ2-7	14	CASSLSYQGAEQYF
TRBV19	.	TRBJ1-2	14	CASSILGAIDGYTF
TRBV7-3	.	TRBJ2-6	17	CASSLDRGGSGANVLTF
TRBV5-8	.	TRBJ2-7	16	CASSSTLAGVTYEQYF
TRBV19	.	TRBJ2-7	12	CASSIPPYEQYF
TRBV7-3	.	TRBJ2-3	13	CASSRPGADTQYF
TRBV19	.	TRBJ2-6	16	CASSTGTGAGANVLTF
TRBV6-1	.	TRBJ1-6	23	CASSEASDRGRLGTPTRTQTSHF
TRBV7-6	.	TRBJ2-3	15	CASSYTSGDTDTQYF
TRBV27	.	TRBJ1-5	16	CASSLVGQGSNQPQHF
TRBV18	.	TRBJ1-2	15	CASSPSEGIGYGYTF
TRBV19	.	TRBJ1-1	13	CASSARDRRVTFF
TRBV13	once	TRBJ2-3	16	CASSLGAGARTDTQYF
TRBV5-1	.	TRBJ2-7	15	CASRAGASSSYEQYF
TRBV11-2	.	TRBJ1-2	14	CASSTRDRGFGYTF
TRBV4-2	.	TRBJ1-2	14	CASSQVRGANGYTF
TRBV5-1	.	TRBJ2-7	13	CASSLTGDYEQYF
TRBV19	.	TRBJ2-2	15	CASRSGLANTGELFF
TRBV15	.	TRBJ1-1	12	CATSREDREAFF
TRBV5-6	few	TRBJ1-1	13	CASSFDRNTEAFF
TRBV4-3	.	TRBJ2-3	16	CASSQAPPGVTDTQYF
TRBV11-2	.	TRBJ2-1	14	CASSPGSSYNEQFF
TRBV7-9	.	TRBJ1-2	14	CASSLPGREDGYTF
TRBV21-1	.	TRBJ1-6	17	CASSKGSESSYNSPLHF
TRBV6-6	.	TRBJ2-7	15	CASSYGGASVYEQYF
TRBV7-2	.	TRBJ2-7	14	CASSLDRGPYEQYF
TRBV18	.	TRBJ2-5	15	CASSQNGTPQETQYF
TRBV7-8	.	TRBJ1-6	12	CASSLSSSPLHF
TRBV6-5	once	TRBJ2-4	13	CASSKGDSNIQYF
TRBV19	.	TRBJ1-5	14	CATSLWTGDQPQHF
TRBV6-4	.	TRBJ1-1	13	CASSDSGGTEAFF
TRBV29-1	.	TRBJ1-6	14	CSVGGGARNSPLHF
TRBV6-6	once	TRBJ2-7	14	CASSRDRNSYEQYF
TRBV7-8	.	TRBJ2-1	13	CASSTGTSQEQFF
TRBV6-5	.	TRBJ1-2	14	CASRPGTGNYGYTF
TRBV19	.	TRBJ2-7	16	CASSIAPWDRGSEQYF
TRBV6-5	.	TRBJ1-4	16	CASSYSSGPLDEKLFF
TRBV15	.	TRBJ1-2	14	CATSRRQGAGGYTF
TRBV4-3	.	TRBJ1-1	16	CASSQERLVMNTEAFF
TRBV7-8	once	TRBJ2-3	16	CASSLAGRTVKDTQYF
TRBV9	.	TRBJ1-1	14	CASSPAQTNTEAFF
TRBV9	.	TRBJ2-7	14	CASSVAAGSYEQYF
TRBV5-4	once	TRBJ2-3	13	CASSSEGTDTQYF
TRBV11-2	.	TRBJ1-1	14	CASSLSGGETEAFF